This record looks at one T cell receptor (beta chain) sequence and its context. As yet, its antigen is unknown. The conserved final phenylalanine or tryptophan is absent from the CDR3, which likely points to a read error. This specimen belongs to a study of molecular identifiers for immune sequencing clone quantification. Study-wide results and limits: Investigators reportedly could detect spiked Jurkat TCR RNA from one cell among some 940,000 naive cells. Because of identical TCR molecules sharing a barcode, sizes of highly expanded clones could be underestimated.

TCRdb reprocessed the PCR reads with MiXCR, giving one entry per CDR3 protein. The sample holds about 630,000 distinct CDR3 sequences, about 25% seen once. The CDR3 totals 15 residues. V shed 8 bases, J shed 2 bases, and the junction held 9 bases outside the gene matches. The germline CDR1 and CDR2 sequences are MDHEN and SYDVKM. This chain links TRBV28 with TRBJ1-5, with TRBD1 matching 7 bases. The TCR sequence derives from a human donor in good health. Some libraries in this study had Jurkat cell RNA spiked in. Source material: naive CD8+ T cells from blood, with Jurkat cell RNA spiked in. The subset was: FACS-sorted CD8+CD4-CCR7+CD45RA+ naive T cells. In DNA form, the CDR3 reads TGTGCCAGCGGGTACAGGGGCCTGGGCAATCAGCCCCAGCATCTT. This sequence encodes CASGYRGLGNQPQHL.